These T cell receptor beta chains were read from a single sample in a study of T cell repertoires in cytomegalovirus infection. TCRdb ran MiXCR on the reads and lists one entry per CDR3 protein. The sample yields about 76,000 distinct CDR3 sequences, approximately 3.7% seen once. The sample taken for sequencing was PBMCs. The origin of the receptors is a human donor in good health (CMV status not recorded). Some clones in this sample may be carry-over from other donors' samples. CDR3s include the opening cysteine and the closing phenylalanine or tryptophan. A D gene is named only where the DNA matches it firmly. A row's size may be missing; if present it is once, few, many or a size class.

>15|many|TRBJ2-7|TRBV19|TRBD1
TGTGCCAGTAGTTTGGGGACAGGTGGTTCCTACGAGCAGTACTTC
CASSLGTGGSYEQYF
>15|many|TRBJ2-1|TRBV24-1|TRBD1
TGTGCCACCAGTGATCCTCAGGGGGCCTACAATGAGCAGTTCTTC
CATSDPQGAYNEQFF
>12|many|TRBJ1-1|TRBV7-9|NA
TGTGCCAGCAGCTTAGACAAGAGTGAAGCTTTCTTT
CASSLDKSEAFF
>13|many|TRBJ1-1|TRBV28|NA
TGTGCCAGCAGTCACCGGGACACGATCCAAGCTTTCTTT
CASSHRDTIQAFF
>14|many|TRBJ2-2|TRBV20-1|TRBD2
TGCAGTGCGACCGGGACTAGCGGGCCCGGGGAGCTGTTTTTT
CSATGTSGPGELFF
>13|many|TRBJ1-1|TRBV2|NA
TGTGCCAGCAGTGAAGCGCTGGCACGGGGAGCTTTCTTT
CASSEALARGAFF
>15|many|TRBJ1-1|TRBV3-1|NA
TGTGCCAGCAGCCATGGTATGTTTATGAACACTGAAGCTTTCTTT
CASSHGMFMNTEAFF
>15|many|TRBJ2-5|TRBV28|NA
TGTGCCAGCAGTTTGCGGACGTGGTACCAAGAGACCCAGTACTTC
CASSLRTWYQETQYF
>13|many|TRBJ2-2|TRBV20-1|NA
TGCAGTGCTGCCGGATCGAACACCGGGGAGCTGTTTTTT
CSAAGSNTGELFF
>14|many|TRBJ2-5|TRBV7-2|NA
TGTGCCAGCAGCCCATCCCAGGCACAAGAGACCCAGTACTTC
CASSPSQAQETQYF
>16|NA|TRBJ1-1|TRBV11-2|TRBD1
TGTGCCAGCAGCTTAAACTTGGTAGGGGGCAACACTGAAGCTTTCTTT
CASSLNLVGGNTEAFF
>14|many|TRBJ1-1|TRBV6-2/TRBV6-3|NA
TGTGCCAGCAGCCCGACCGTTTTGAACACTGAAGCTTTCTTT
CASSPTVLNTEAFF
>15|many|TRBJ1-3|TRBV12-3/TRBV12-4|NA
TGTGCCAGCACCCCCTCGAGGACCGCACGAAACACCATATATTTT
CASTPSRTARNTIYF
>14|many|TRBJ1-4|TRBV20-1|TRBD1
TGCAGTGCTAGCCCGACAGGGCTGGGCGAAAAACTGTTTTTT
CSASPTGLGEKLFF
>11|many|TRBJ1-1|TRBV29-1|NA
TGCAGCGTTGCCCGACATCTAGAAGCTTTCTTT
CSVARHLEAFF
>14|many|TRBJ1-2|TRBV7-2|NA
TGTGCCAGCAGCTTATCTTCGGGAACCAATGGCTACACCTTC
CASSLSSGTNGYTF
>15|many|TRBJ1-5|TRBV4-1|TRBD1
TGCGCCAGCAGCCAGACCCGACAGGGGAATCAGCCCCAGCATTTT
CASSQTRQGNQPQHF
>15|many|TRBJ2-5|TRBV7-9|TRBD1
TGTGCCAGCAGCGGTGGGACAGGGGGCAGGGAGACCCAGTACTTC
CASSGGTGGRETQYF
>14|many|TRBJ2-3|TRBV4-1|NA
TGCGCCAGCAGCCCACGACAGAGCACAGATACGCAGTATTTT
CASSPRQSTDTQYF
>16|many|TRBJ2-7|TRBV27|TRBD1
TGTGCCAGCAGTCGTGGTGGGACAGGGCTCTCCTACGAGCAGTACTTC
CASSRGGTGLSYEQYF
>14|many|TRBJ1-6|TRBV20-1|NA
TGCAGTGCTAGAGTCGACAGGCATAATTCACCCCTCCACTTT
CSARVDRHNSPLHF
>13|many|TRBJ1-2|TRBV19|TRBD1
TGTGCCAGTCTACGGGGACAGGGAAACGGCTACACCTTC
CASLRGQGNGYTF
>16|many|TRBJ2-1|TRBV5-1|TRBD1
TGCGCCAGCAGCTTGACACCGACAGGGACCTACAATGAGCAGTTCTTC
CASSLTPTGTYNEQFF
>14|many|TRBJ1-6|TRBV6-1|NA
TGTGCCAGCAGAGGACAGACCTATAATTCACCCCTCCACTTT
CASRGQTYNSPLHF
>17|many|TRBJ2-7|TRBV7-9|NA
TGTGCCAGCAGCCCCCGGGTGACAGGGAGGATCCCCTACGAGCAGTACTTC
CASSPRVTGRIPYEQYF
>13|many|TRBJ2-3|TRBV5-1|NA
TGCGCCAGCAGCCCCGTCAGGCAAGATACGCAGTATTTT
CASSPVRQDTQYF